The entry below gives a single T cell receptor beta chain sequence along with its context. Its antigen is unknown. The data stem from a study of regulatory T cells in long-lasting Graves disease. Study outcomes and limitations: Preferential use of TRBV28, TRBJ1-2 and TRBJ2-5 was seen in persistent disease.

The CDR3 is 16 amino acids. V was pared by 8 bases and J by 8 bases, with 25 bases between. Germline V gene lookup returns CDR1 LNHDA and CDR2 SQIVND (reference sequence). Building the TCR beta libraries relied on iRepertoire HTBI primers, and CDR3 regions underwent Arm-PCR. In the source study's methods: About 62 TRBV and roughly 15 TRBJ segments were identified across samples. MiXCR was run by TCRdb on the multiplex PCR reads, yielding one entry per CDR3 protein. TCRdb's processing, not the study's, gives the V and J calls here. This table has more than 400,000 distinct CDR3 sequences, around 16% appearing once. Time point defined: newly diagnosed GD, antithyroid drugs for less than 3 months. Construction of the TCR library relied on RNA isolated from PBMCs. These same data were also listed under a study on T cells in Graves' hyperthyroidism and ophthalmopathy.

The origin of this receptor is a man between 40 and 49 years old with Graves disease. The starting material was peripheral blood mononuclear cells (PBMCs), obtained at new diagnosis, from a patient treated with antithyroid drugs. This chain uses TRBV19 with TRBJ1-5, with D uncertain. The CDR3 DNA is TGTGCCAGTCGGACGGTTATCAGCCACCCAAGCGAGCCCCAGCATTTT. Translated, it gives CASRTVISHPSEPQHF.